One and the same sample provided the 26 T cell receptor beta chains below, sequenced in a study of low-dose radiotherapy and immunotherapy resistance in tumors. Described time point: after trial treatment. The sample's treatment: LDRT plus nivolumab, ipilimumab, low-dose cyclophosphamide and aspirin (RACIN trial). TRAV- and TRBV-specific primers were used for first-strand cDNA, which covered alpha and beta chains. PCR amplification of the TCRs was performed with Phusion for approximately 20 PCR cycles, and it relied on a constant-region primer together with a V-primer adapter. TCRdb re-called the reads with MiXCR, one entry per CDR3 protein. The data contain about 100,000 distinct CDR3 sequences, more than 20% of them singletons. Sample: PBMCs, taken after low-dose radiotherapy plus immunotherapy. The receptor source for this set is a male donor with prostate cancer.

This clonotype was detected ten times or more. The chain links TRBV19 to TRBJ1-6, with 8 bases aligning to TRBD1. Germline V gives CDR1 LNHDA, CDR2 SQIVND (reference sequence). This CDR3 region has 14 residues. J gave up 10 bases and V 6 bases, and 8 bases lay outside the gene matches. This CDR3 reads CASRDDRGDSPLHF. The CDR3 DNA sequence: TGTGCCAGTAGAGACGACAGGGGCGACTCACCCCTCCACTTT.

This clonotype was detected once. This likely traces to a read error, being one base from a far larger clone. The CDR3 here is CASSLTGSEGTQFF. The CDR3 DNA sequence: TGTGCCAGCAGCTTAACAGGGTCGGAAGGGACCCAGTTCTTC. The rearrangement joins TRBV5-4 to TRBJ2-1, with a tentative D call TRBD1 (6 bases). The CDR3 extends over 14 amino acids. Per the germline V gene, CDR1 is SGHNT and CDR2 is YYREEE (reference sequence). Trimming stripped 2 bases from V and 13 bases from J, with 19 bases between.

The sample holds many counts of this clonotype. The V and J genes are TRBV3-1 and TRBJ1-5, with D possibly being TRBD1 (5 bases). Germline CDR1 is LGHDT and CDR2 is YNNKEL (reference sequence). Trimming shortened V by 0 bases and J by 6 bases, and 12 bases separated the two germline ends. The CDR3 length is 15 residues. CDR3 DNA sequence: TGTGCCAGCAGCCAAGATCAAACCCAGGGTCAGCCCCAGCATTTT. Translation: CASSQDQTQGQPQHF. Full variable domain (remainder filled in from reference TRBV3-1 and TRBJ1-5): DTAVSQTPKYLVTQMGNDKSIKCEQNLGHDTMYWYKQDSKKFLKIMFSYNNKELIINETVPNRFSPKSPDKAHLNLHINSLELGDSAVYFCASSQDQTQGQPQHFGDGTRLSIL.

In this sample, this clonotype turned up a few times. This sequence joins TRBV7-6 and TRBJ2-7, with 7 bases aligning to TRBD1. V shed 5 bases, J shed 6 bases, and the junction held 10 bases outside the gene matches. CDR3 size: 14 residues. The germline CDR1 and CDR2 sequences are SGHVS and FNYEAQ. The CDR3 sequence is CASSLTGTAFEQYF. In DNA, the CDR3 is TGTGCCAGCAGCCTAACCGGGACAGCCTTCGAGCAGTACTTC.

This clonotype came up many times. Mismatch with germline at one junction end may stem from a read error. The chain is built from TRBV7-7 and TRBJ1-1; D unclear. Germline loops: CDR1 SSHAT, CDR2 FNYEAQ (reference sequence). CDR3 length equals 17 residues. The CDR3 loop reads CASSLVPGRSQNTEAFF. CDR3 sequence (DNA): TGTGCTAGCAGCTTAGTGCCGGGCAGGTCCCAGAACACTGAAGCTTTCTTT.

This clonotype was detected many times. The chain joins TRBV4-1 to TRBJ1-3; D might be TRBD1 (6 bases). Trimming left V 4 bases short and J 1 base short, with 20 bases between. The germline V gene encodes CDR1 MGHRA and CDR2 YSYEKL. This CDR3 is 18 amino acids long. The CDR3 bases are TGCGCCAGCAGCCCAGGGGTTGGGAGGAGATCTTCTGGAAACACCATATATTTT. Translation gives CASSPGVGRRSSGNTIYF.

The chain carries TRBV6-4 and TRBJ2-1; D is unresolved. CDR1 and CDR2 from the germline V gene are MRHNA and SNTAGT. V dropped 3 bases and J dropped 2 bases, with 5 bases sitting between them. The CDR3 length is 13 residues. The CDR3 reads CASSELPYNEQFF. CDR3 DNA sequence: TGTGCCAGCAGTGAACTCCCCTACAATGAGCAGTTCTTC.

This clonotype was counted many times. The CDR3 protein is CASSLRIDGELFF. The DNA for the CDR3 is TGTGCCAGCAGCTTGAGGATAGACGGGGAGCTGTTTTTT. The V gene is TRBV5-6, the J gene TRBJ2-2; no clear D gene. V lost 1 base and J 7 bases, leaving 8 bases between the germline ends. The CDR3 spans 13 residues. From germline, CDR1 is SGHDT and CDR2 YYEEEE.

Concerning this clonotype itself: It is likely a read error: a sequence one base away is far more abundant. This sequence joins TRBV7-6 and TRBJ1-5; D uncertain. Germline V lookup: CDR1 SGHVS, CDR2 FNYEAQ. The CDR3 spans 13 residues. The CDR3, as DNA: TGTGCCAGCAGCTTTGAAGGCAATCAGCCCAAGCATTTT. Translation gives CASSFEGNQPKHF.

This clonotype was observed many times. The rearrangement joins TRBV2 to TRBJ2-1; D not certain. Germline-derived CDR1 and CDR2 are SNHLY and FYNNEI. The CDR3 has 15 amino acids. Trimming shortened V by 6 bases and J by 0 bases, and 12 bases separated the two germline ends. CDR3 region: CASSPTILSYNEQFF. CDR3 DNA sequence: TGTGCCAGCAGCCCGACGATACTCTCCTACAATGAGCAGTTCTTC.

In this sample, this clonotype turned up many times. This sequence joins TRBV29-1 and TRBJ2-2, with D tentatively TRBD1 or TRBD2 (6 bases each). With 4 bases removed from V and 3 bases from J, the gap between germline ends came to 18 bases. Germline CDR1 and CDR2: SQVTM and ANQGSEA. The CDR3 spans 16 residues. CDR3 in DNA: TGCAGCGTTGGTCGCGGGTGGGGGGCAGACACCGGGGAGCTGTTTTTT. Translated, it gives CSVGRGWGADTGELFF.

This clonotype was recorded many times. The V and J genes are TRBV28 and TRBJ2-3; D is unclear. The CDR3 has 11 residues. V lost 6 bases and J lost 4, with 5 bases in between. Germline V gene lookup returns CDR1 MDHEN and CDR2 SYDVKM. The CDR3 sequence is CASRRSDTQYF. CDR3 DNA: TGTGCCAGCAGAAGATCAGATACGCAGTATTTT.

With regard to this clonotype: At one end, the junction sequence differs from germline, possibly due to a read error. This chain links TRBV2 with TRBJ1-1; D is unclear. Germline assignment: CDR1 SNHLY and CDR2 FYNNEI. CDR3 size: 13 residues. The CDR3 nucleotides are TGTGCCAGCAGTGAGGGTCTGGAAACCGAAGCTTACTTT. Encoded protein: CASSEGLETEAYF. The full variable domain, completed using reference TRBV2 and TRBJ1-1, is EPEVTQTPSHQVTQMGQEVILRCVPISNHLYFYWYRQILGQKVEFLVSFYNNEISEKSEIFDDQFSVERPDGSNFTLKIRSTKLEDSAMYFCASSEGLETEAYFGQGTRLTVV.

The chain couples TRBV28 to TRBJ2-7; no definite D call. V was trimmed by 4 bases and J by 5 bases, leaving 21 bases between them. CDR3 length equals 16 residues. Looked up from germline, CDR1 is MDHEN and CDR2 is SYDVKM. The CDR3 is CASSSSSGPKPNEQYF. The CDR3 DNA is TGTGCCAGCAGTTCCTCCTCCGGACCAAAACCTAACGAGCAGTACTTC.

The table lists this clonotype with many counts. V gene TRBV7-9 combines with J gene TRBJ2-3; D is unclear. V was pared by 0 bases and J by 2 bases, with 9 bases between. CDR1 is SEHNR and CDR2 is FQNEAQ in the germline V gene (reference sequence). The CDR3 extends over 15 amino acids. The CDR3 is CASSLAEPYTDTQYF. The CDR3 DNA sequence: TGTGCCAGCAGCTTAGCCGAGCCGTACACAGATACGCAGTATTTT.

This clonotype was detected many times. The chain recombines TRBV12-3 or TRBV12-4 with TRBJ2-1, with D uncertain. The V gene lost 4 bases and the J gene lost 6 bases, with 16 bases spanning the gap. The CDR3 has 15 amino acids. CDR3 amino acids: CASSSALGRINEQFF. CDR3 in DNA: TGTGCCAGCAGTTCAGCATTGGGAAGAATCAATGAGCAGTTCTTC.

The V call is TRBV4-3, the J call TRBJ2-4; 8 positions match TRBD2. V dropped 5 bases and J dropped 4; count of bases not matched to a gene: 7. There are 15 residues in the CDR3. The germline V gene has CDR1 LGHNA and CDR2 YSLEER. The CDR3: CASSALSGVKNIQYF. DNA for the CDR3: TGCGCCAGCAGCGCACTTAGCGGGGTAAAAAACATTCAGTACTTC.

This clonotype was seen at least ten times. DNA for the CDR3: TGTGCCAGCAGCCGAGCCGGGACAGGGAACACCGGGGAGCTGTTTTTT. Translating it yields CASSRAGTGNTGELFF. The genes are TRBV7-9 and TRBJ2-2, with 8 bases aligning to TRBD1. The CDR3 has 16 amino acids. The trim removed 5 bases at V and 1 base at J, leaving 6 bases unmatched. Germline CDR1 reads SEHNR; CDR2 reads FQNEAQ (reference sequence). Full variable domain (rest looked up from reference TRBV7-9 and TRBJ2-2): DTGVSQNPRHKITKRGQNVTFRCDPISEHNRLYWYRQTLGQGPEFLTYFQNEAQLEKSRLLSDRFSAERPKGSFSTLEIQRTEQGDSAMYLCASSRAGTGNTGELFFGEGSRLTVL.

This clonotype was seen many times. The rearrangement links TRBV7-6 to TRBJ2-1, with no clear D. The CDR3 length is 13 residues. The germline V and J ends were trimmed by 0 bases and 10 bases, with 10 bases remaining between them. The V gene's germline CDR1 is SGHVS and CDR2 FNYEAQ. CDR3 nucleotide sequence: TGTGCCAGCAGCTTAGCTCAATGGAGCGAGCAGTTCTTC. Its translation is CASSLAQWSEQFF.

Details on this clonotype: The likely explanation is a read error, given a far larger clone one base away. V gene TRBV5-4 combines with J gene TRBJ2-1, with a possible D match to TRBD2 (5 bases). The CDR3 totals 15 residues. The germline gives CDR1 SGHNT, CDR2 YYREEE (reference sequence). V was cut by 4 bases and J by 5 bases, with 16 bases left in between. The DNA for the CDR3 is TGTGCCAGCAGCCCCCTATCGGGGTCCAACAATGAGCAGTTCTTC. This translates into CASSPLSGSNNEQFF.

This clonotype was seen at least ten times. The chain carries TRBV6-2 or TRBV6-3 and TRBJ1-6; no definite D call. Trimming stripped 11 bases from V and 6 bases from J, with 14 bases between. From germline, CDR1 is MNHEY and CDR2 SVGEGT. The length of the CDR3 is 13 residues. The CDR3 spells CACKDILNSPLHF. The CDR3 region has the DNA TGTGCCTGCAAGGATATCCTTAATTCACCCCTCCACTTT.

This clonotype appeared a single time. This clone may be a read error of a much larger clone one base away. CDR3 sequence reads: CAWSVEGEDYTF. CDR3 DNA sequence: TGTGCCTGGAGTGTAGAGGGTGAGGACTACACCTTC. This chain links TRBV30 with TRBJ1-2; no reliable D call. The CDR3 runs 12 residues. The ends were cut back, 0 bases at V and 10 bases at J, with 12 bases in the middle. Germline V gene sequence: CDR1 GTSNPN, CDR2 SVGIG (reference sequence).

Points on this clonotype: With only one base between it and a far larger clone, this is likely a read error. The J gene is TRBJ2-5, the V gene TRBV12-3 or TRBV12-4; 7 bases are a match to TRBD2. The junction had 9 bases not matched to a gene; V was cut back by 5 bases and J by 6 bases. The length of the CDR3 is 14 residues. The CDR3 DNA follows: TGTGCCAGCAGTGAGTCCCTAGCGGCGAAGACCCAGTACTTC. Its translation: CASSESLAAKTQYF.

In its sample, this clonotype was seen many times. The rearrangement links TRBV21-1 to TRBJ1-5. TRBV21-1 is flagged as a pseudogene. CDR3 size: 15 residues. The chain's CDR3 is CASSSVGGAHQPQHF. As DNA, the CDR3 is TGTGCCAGCAGCAGCGTCGGGGGGGCCCATCAGCCCCAGCATTTT.

The DNA of the CDR3 is TGTGCCACCGTGAATCCTAGCACAGATACGCAGTATTTT. Translating gives CATVNPSTDTQYF. This chain joins TRBV28 and TRBJ2-3; D ambiguous. V lost 10 bases and J 0 bases, leaving 11 bases between the germline ends. This CDR3 region has 13 residues. Germline-derived CDR1 and CDR2 are MDHEN and SYDVKM.

As concerns this clonotype: A far more abundant clone sits one base away, making this likely a read error. V usage is TRBV6-6 and J usage is TRBJ2-3, with 9 bases that match TRBD1. The CDR3 runs to 15 residues. The germline CDR1 and CDR2 sequences are MNHNY and SVGAGI (reference sequence). CDR3 nucleotides: TGTGCCAGCGGCCGGGACAGGGTAGGCACAGAAACGCAGTATTTT. Protein sequence: CASGRDRVGTETQYF.